The source of this T cell receptor (beta chain) is a study of identical twins. Study-wide results and caveats: Invariant T cells like MAIT and iNKT could partly confound the zero-insertion analyses. Reduced insertions were recorded for abundant cord blood beta clonotypes, with no such pattern in memory repertoires. Weaker excess sharing between twins was seen in beta out-of-frame sequences.

This clonotype was counted only a few times. Its antigen is currently unknown. Germline CDR1 and CDR2: KGHSH and LQKENI. This CDR3 is 12 amino acids long. The V and J ends lost 3 bases and 8 bases respectively, with 8 bases between them. A universal primer site was created by template switching, with the cDNA bearing unique molecular identifiers. TCRdb reanalysed the 5' RACE reads using MiXCR and keeps one entry per CDR3 protein. The sample shows some 500,000 distinct CDR3 sequences, 14% of them seen only once. This sample also appeared in a second study, on yellow fever vaccine responses in identical twins.

This TCR was sampled from a woman between 18 and 30 years old in good health. The gene calls are TRBV18 and TRBJ2-4; D not certain. Sequenced: CD4+ T cells sorted from blood. Written as DNA, the CDR3 is TGTGCCAGCTCACCGACCGTTGACATTCAGTACTTC. Amino acid sequence: CASSPTVDIQYF.